This T cell receptor (beta chain) was retrieved from a study of cytotoxic CD8 clonotypes in ibrutinib-treated CLL. Study conclusions and caveats: Public clonotypes were uncommon and contracted or stayed stable on treatment. A difference in sampling times existed between sustained-remission and progressing patients.

To note about this clone: Its antigen remains unidentified.

From germline, CDR1 is SGHRS and CDR2 YFSETQ. Trimming took 4 bases from V and 0 from J, leaving 20 bases between them. The CDR3 has 18 amino acids. Profiled with immunoSEQ multiplex PCR; TCRdb holds only in-frame clones, not every one. The sample records approximately 190,000 clones, over 65% being singletons. The source was PBMCs, collected after 12 months of ibrutinib treatment. The source is a human donor with chronic lymphocytic leukemia. This chain uses TRBV5-1 with TRBJ1-3; tentatively, D is TRBD1 (5 bases). The CDR3 loop is CASSLGPGRRNSGNTIYF. The DNA of the CDR3 is TGCGCCAGCAGCCTGGGCCCGGGACGGCGAAACTCTGGAAACACCATATATTTT.